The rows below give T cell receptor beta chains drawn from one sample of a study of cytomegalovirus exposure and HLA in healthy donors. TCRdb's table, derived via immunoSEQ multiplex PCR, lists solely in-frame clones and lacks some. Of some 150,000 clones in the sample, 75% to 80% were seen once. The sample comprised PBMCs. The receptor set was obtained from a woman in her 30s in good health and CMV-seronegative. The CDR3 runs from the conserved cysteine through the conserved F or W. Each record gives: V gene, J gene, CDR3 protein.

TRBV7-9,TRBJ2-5,CASSSLPGGQETQYF
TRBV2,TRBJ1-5,CASSRDINQPQHF
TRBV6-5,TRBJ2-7,CASSYGREQYF
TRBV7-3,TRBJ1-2,CASSPGREGGYTF
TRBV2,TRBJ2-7,CASRDTGTVYEQYF
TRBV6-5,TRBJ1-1,CASTLGGNEAFF
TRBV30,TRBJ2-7,CAWTSGFYEQYF
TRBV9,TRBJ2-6,CASSVAGAGANVLTF
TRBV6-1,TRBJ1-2,CASSEGGRVSDGYTF
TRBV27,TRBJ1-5,CASSLAGPDQPQHF
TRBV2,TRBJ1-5,CASSRESNQPQHF
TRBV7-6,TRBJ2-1,CASSFNPQTGNEQFF
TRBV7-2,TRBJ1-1,CASSKRTAALNTEAFF
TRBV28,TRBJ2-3,CASSPSGGQADTQYF
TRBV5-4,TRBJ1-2,CASSSFSGQGNYGYTF
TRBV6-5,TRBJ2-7,CASRPNRGTSNEQYF
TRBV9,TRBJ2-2,CASTLAGDTGELFF
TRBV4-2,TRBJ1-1,CASSPMPGTGGTEAFF
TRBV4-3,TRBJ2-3,CASSQVQRGPTDTQYF
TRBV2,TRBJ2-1,CATQGGVAGGGREQFF
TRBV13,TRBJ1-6,CASRFRDRNSPLHF
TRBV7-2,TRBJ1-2,CASSRPRGSGGYTF
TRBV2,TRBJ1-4,CASKSGGYEKLFF
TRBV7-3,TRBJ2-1,CASSSVGGGAPTSFNEQFF
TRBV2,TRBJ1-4,CASSDGGTGNEKLFF
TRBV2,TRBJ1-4,CASRGQGATNEKLFF
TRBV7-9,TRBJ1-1,CASSQTSTGEWKAFF
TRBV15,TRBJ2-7,CATSRPPGGEQYF
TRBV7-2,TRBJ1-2,CASSFREDYGYTF
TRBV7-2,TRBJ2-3,CASSLDRGGVVNTQYF
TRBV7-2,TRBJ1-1,CASSTSTGNTEAFF
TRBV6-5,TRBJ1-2,CASSYSGGHYGYTF
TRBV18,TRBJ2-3,CASSPPGRGSTDTQYF
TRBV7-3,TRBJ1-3,CASSLSGGFSGNTIYF
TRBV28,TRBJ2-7,CASSPMGQRISYEQYF
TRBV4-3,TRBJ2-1,CASSLGQIYNEQFF
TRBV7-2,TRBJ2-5,CASSLGTGGRETQYF
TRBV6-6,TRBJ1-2,CASRTGTTYGYTF
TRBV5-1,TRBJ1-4,CASSQGQGGKTTNEKLFF
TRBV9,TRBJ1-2,CASSVAGESYTF
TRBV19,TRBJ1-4,CASSIVFVRALRFGEKLFF
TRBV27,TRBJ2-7,CASSTGTGGLSYEQYF
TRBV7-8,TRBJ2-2,CASSQPGQDLTGELFF
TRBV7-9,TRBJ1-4,CASSLSGGGEKLFF
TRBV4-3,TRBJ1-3,CASSRGTGGLGTGNTIYF
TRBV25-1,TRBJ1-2,CASSYGWLGYTF
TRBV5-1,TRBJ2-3,CASSRQGAVDTQYF
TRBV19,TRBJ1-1,CASSRDRTEAFF
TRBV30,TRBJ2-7,CAWTSGSYEQYF
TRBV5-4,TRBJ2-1,CASMVTGTDEQFF
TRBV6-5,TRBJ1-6,CASWRTEGSFSPLHF
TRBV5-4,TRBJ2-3,CASSSRTSGDTQYF